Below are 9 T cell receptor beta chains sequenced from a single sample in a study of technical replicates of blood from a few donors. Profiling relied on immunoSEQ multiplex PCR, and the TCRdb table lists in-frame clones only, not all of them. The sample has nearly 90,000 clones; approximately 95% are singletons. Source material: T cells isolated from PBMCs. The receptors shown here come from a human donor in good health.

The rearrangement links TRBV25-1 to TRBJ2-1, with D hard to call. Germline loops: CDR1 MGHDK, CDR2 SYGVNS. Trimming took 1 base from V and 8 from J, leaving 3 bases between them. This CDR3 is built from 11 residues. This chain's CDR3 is CASSEFDEQFF. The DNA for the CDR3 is TGTGCCAGCAGTGAATTCGATGAGCAGTTCTTC.

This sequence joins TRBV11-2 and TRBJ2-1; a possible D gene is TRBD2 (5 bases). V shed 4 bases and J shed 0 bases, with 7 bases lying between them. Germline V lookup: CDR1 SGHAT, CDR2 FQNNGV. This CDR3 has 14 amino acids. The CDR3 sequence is CASSSGISYNEQFF. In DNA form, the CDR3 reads TGTGCCAGCAGCTCCGGGATCTCCTACAATGAGCAGTTCTTC.

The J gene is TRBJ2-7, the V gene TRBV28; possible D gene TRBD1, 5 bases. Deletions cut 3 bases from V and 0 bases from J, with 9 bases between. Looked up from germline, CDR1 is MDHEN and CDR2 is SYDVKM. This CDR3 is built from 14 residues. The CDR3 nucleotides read TGTGCCAGCAGTTTTGCAGGGATCTCCTACGAGCAGTACTTC. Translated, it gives CASSFAGISYEQYF.

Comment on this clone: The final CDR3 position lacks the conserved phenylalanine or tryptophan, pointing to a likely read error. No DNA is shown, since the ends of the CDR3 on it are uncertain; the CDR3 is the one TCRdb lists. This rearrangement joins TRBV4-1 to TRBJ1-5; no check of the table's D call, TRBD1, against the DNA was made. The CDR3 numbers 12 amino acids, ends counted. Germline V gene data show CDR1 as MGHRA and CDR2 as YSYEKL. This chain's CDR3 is CASSGPPGQGKV.

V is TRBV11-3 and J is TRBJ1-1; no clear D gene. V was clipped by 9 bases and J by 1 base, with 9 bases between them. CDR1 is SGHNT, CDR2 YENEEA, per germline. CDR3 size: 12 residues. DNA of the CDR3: TGTGCCAGTGTATCCTCGAACACTGAAGCTTTCTTT. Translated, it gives CASVSSNTEAFF.

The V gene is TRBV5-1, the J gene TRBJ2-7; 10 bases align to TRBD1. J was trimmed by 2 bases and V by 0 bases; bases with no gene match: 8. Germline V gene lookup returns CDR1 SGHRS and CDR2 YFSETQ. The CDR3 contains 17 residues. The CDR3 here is CASSLVRGTGDTYEQYF. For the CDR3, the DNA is TGCGCCAGCAGCTTGGTACGGGGGACAGGGGACACCTACGAGCAGTACTTC.

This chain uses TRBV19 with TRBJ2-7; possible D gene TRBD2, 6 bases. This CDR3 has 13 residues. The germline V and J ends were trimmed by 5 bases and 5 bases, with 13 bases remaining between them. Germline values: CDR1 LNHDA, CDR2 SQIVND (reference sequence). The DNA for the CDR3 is TGTGCCAGTAGTGAGCGGGCTACAGACGAGCAGTACTTC. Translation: CASSERATDEQYF.

The CDR3 here is CAWSDRTGAEQYF. The CDR3 nucleotides read TGTGCCTGGAGTGACCGGACAGGCGCCGAGCAGTACTTC. V is TRBV30 and J is TRBJ2-7; 7 bases are shared with TRBD1. The CDR3 has 13 residues. Germline loops: CDR1 GTSNPN, CDR2 SVGIG (reference sequence). With 1 base clipped from V and 6 bases from J, the junction kept 6 bases outside the gene matches. Complete variable domain (other parts from reference TRBV30 and TRBJ2-7): SQTIHQWPATLVQPVGSPLSLECTVEGTSNPNLYWYRQAAGRGLQLLFYSVGIGQISSEVPQNLSASRPQDRQFILSSKKLLLSDSGFYLCAWSDRTGAEQYFGPGTRLTVT.

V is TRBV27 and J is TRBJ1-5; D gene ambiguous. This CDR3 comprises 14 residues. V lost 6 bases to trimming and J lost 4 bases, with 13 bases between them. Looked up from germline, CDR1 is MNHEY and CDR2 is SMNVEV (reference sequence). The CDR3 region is CASRQVALNQPQHF. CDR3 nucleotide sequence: TGTGCCAGCAGGCAGGTTGCCCTAAATCAGCCCCAGCATTTT.